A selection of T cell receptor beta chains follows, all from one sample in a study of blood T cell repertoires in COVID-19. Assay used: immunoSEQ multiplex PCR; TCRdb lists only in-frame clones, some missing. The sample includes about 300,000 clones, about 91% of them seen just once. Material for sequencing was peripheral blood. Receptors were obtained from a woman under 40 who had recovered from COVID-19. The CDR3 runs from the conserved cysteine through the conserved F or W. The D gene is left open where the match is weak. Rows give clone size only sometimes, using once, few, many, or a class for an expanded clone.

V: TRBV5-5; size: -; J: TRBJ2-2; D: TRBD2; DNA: TGTGCCAGCAGCCTCTTGAAACTAGCGGGGGGCACCGGGGAGCTGTTTTTT; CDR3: CASSLLKLAGGTGELFF
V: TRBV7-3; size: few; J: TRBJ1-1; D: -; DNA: TGTGCCAGCAGCTTAACCCCGAGGGATGAAGCTTTCTTT; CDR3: CASSLTPRDEAFF
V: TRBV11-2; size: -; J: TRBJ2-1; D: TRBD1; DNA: TGTGCCAGCAGCTTAGGTACCGGGACAGCGATCAATGAGCAGTTCTTC; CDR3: CASSLGTGTAINEQFF
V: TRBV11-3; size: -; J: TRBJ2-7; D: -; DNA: TGTGCCAGCAGTGAAACAGGGAGGGCCGACGAGCAGTACTTC; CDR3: CASSETGRADEQYF
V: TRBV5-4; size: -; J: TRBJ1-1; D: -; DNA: TGTGCCAGCAGCTTGCCCCTAACAGGTCTGAACACTGAAGCTTTCTTT; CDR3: CASSLPLTGLNTEAFF
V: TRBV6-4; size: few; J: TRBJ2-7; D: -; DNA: TGTGCCAGCAGTGAGGAGACCAACTACGAGCAGTACTTC; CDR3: CASSEETNYEQYF
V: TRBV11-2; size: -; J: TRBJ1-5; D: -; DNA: TGTGCCAGCAGCCCCGCGAGGAATCAGCCCCAGCATTTT; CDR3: CASSPARNQPQHF
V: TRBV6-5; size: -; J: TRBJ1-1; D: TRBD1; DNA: TGTGCCAGCAGCTTAGGACAGGGCCGGAACACTGAAGCTTTCTTT; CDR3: CASSLGQGRNTEAFF
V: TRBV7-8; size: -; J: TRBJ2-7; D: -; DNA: TGTGCCAGCAGCCACCAGGGTAACGAGCAGTACTTC; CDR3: CASSHQGNEQYF
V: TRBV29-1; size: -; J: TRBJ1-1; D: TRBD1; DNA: TGCAGCGGTCTTGGACAGGGGCGGGGGACTGAAGCTTTCTTT; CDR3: CSGLGQGRGTEAFF
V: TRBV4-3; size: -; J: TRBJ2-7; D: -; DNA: TGCGCCAGCAGCCAGGTTGGCGACAGCAAGTACGAGCAGTACTTC; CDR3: CASSQVGDSKYEQYF
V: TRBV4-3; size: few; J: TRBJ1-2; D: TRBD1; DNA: TGCGCCAGCAGCCAAGGAGGGACAGGGGCCCGGTATGGCTACACCTTC; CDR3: CASSQGGTGARYGYTF
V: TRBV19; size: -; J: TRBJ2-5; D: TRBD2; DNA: TGTGCCAGTAGTAGTTTGCCTAGCGGGGACCAAGAGACCCAGTACTTC; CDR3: CASSSLPSGDQETQYF
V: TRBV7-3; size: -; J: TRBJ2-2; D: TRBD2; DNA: TGTGCCAGCAGCTTATTTCCTAGCGGGGGGACGAACACCGGGGAGCTGTTTTTT; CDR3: CASSLFPSGGTNTGELFF
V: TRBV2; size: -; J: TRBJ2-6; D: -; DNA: TGTGCCAGCAGTGATGGGCAGGAACTCTCTGGGGCCAACGTCCTGACTTTC; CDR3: CASSDGQELSGANVLTF
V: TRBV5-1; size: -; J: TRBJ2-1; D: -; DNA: TGCGCCAGCAGCCTCCGGGTGAATGAGCAGTTCTTC; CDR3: CASSLRVNEQFF
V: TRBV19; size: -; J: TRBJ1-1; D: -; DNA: TGTGCCAGTAGTATCCTCCGGGACACTGAAGCTTTCTTT; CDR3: CASSILRDTEAFF
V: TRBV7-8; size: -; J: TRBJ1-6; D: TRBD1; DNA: TGTGCCAGCAACCAAGGGGGACAGGGGGTTACTTCACCCCTCCACTTT; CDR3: CASNQGGQGVTSPLHF
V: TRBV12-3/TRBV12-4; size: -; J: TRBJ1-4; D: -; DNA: TGTGCCAGCAGTTCAAGTACTGGTGAAAAACTGTTTTTT; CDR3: CASSSSTGEKLFF
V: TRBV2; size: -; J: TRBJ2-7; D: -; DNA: TGTGCCAGCAGTGAACGGAGGGGGCATTCGTACGAGCAGTACTTC; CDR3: CASSERRGHSYEQYF
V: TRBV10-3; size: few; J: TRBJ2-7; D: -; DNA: TGTGCCATCAGGTCTGTGGACAAAGACTACGAGCAGTACTTC; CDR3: CAIRSVDKDYEQYF
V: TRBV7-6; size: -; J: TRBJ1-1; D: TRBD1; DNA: TGTGCCAGCAGCTCGAGGACAGGGCCCATGAACACTGAAGCTTTCTTT; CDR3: CASSSRTGPMNTEAFF
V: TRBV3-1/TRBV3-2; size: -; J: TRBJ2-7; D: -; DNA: TGTGCCAGCAGCCTTGGACCCGGGACCTACGAGCAGTACTTC; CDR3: CASSLGPGTYEQYF
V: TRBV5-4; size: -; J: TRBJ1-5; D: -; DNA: TGTGCCAGCTCATCTGGGGGGGGCGGCAATCAGCCCCAGCATTTT; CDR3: CASSSGGGGNQPQHF
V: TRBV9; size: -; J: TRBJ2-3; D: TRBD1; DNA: TGTGCCAGCAGCCCAATATGGACAGGGGGCGAAGATACGCAGTATTTT; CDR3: CASSPIWTGGEDTQYF
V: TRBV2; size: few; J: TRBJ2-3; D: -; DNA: TGTGCCACTAAGGGAGGTAGGAGCACAGATACGCAGTATTTT; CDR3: CATKGGRSTDTQYF
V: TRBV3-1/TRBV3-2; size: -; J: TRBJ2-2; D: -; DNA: TGTGCCAGCAGCCCCCTTGTGGACCCCGGGGCCGGGGAGCTGTTTTTT; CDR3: CASSPLVDPGAGELFF
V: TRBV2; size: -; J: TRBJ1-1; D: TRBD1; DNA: TGTGCCAGCAGCAACCTGGGACAGGCCGGGCCTTTCTTT; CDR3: CASSNLGQAGPFF
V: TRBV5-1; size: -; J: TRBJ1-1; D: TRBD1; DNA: TGCGCCAGCAGCGGCGGACAGGGGGCGTTAGTAGCTTTCTTT; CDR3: CASSGGQGALVAFF
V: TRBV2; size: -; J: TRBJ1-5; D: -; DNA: TGTGCCAGCAGTGAATACGGCAGGGTAGGCAATCAGCCCCAGCATTTT; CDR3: CASSEYGRVGNQPQHF
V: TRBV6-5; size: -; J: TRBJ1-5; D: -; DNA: TGTGCCAGCAATCAGGGGCATGGCAATCAGCCCCAGCATTTT; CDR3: CASNQGHGNQPQHF
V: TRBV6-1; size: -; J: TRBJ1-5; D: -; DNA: TGTGCCAGCAGTGAAAAATCGGGCAATCAGCCCCAGCATTTT; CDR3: CASSEKSGNQPQHF
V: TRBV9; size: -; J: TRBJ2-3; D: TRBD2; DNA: TGTGCCAGCAGCGTAGGACTAGCGGGGGGACTCACAGATACGCAGTATTTT; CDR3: CASSVGLAGGLTDTQYF
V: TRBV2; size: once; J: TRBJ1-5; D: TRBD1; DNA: TGTGCCAGCTCCCGGACAGGGCGAGAAGTTGGAAATCAGCCCCAGCATTTT; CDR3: CASSRTGREVGNQPQHF
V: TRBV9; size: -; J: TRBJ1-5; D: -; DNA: TGTGCCAGCGGACAGAGCAATCAGCCCCAGCATTTT; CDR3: CASGQSNQPQHF
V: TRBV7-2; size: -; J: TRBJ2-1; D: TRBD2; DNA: TGTGCCAGCAGCTTAGCGGCTCCAGCGGGGGCCGACTACAATGAGCAGTTCTTC; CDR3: CASSLAAPAGADYNEQFF
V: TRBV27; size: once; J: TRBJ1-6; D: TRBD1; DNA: TGTGCCAGCAGTTTCGGACAGGGGAGCTCCTATAATTCACCCCTCCACTTT; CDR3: CASSFGQGSSYNSPLHF
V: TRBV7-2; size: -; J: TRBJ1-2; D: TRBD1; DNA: TGTGCCAGCAGCTTGTGGGGACAGGGGGCCTACACCTTC; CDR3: CASSLWGQGAYTF
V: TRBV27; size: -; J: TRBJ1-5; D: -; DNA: TGTGCCAGCAGTTCCCAGACCAGGGGTAAGAGCAATCAGCCCCAGCATTTT; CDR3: CASSSQTRGKSNQPQHF
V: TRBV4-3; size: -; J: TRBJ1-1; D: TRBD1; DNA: TGCGCCAGCAGCCAAGATGGTGACAGGGGAGCTTTCTTT; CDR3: CASSQDGDRGAFF
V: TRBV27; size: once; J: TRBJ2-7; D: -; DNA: TGTGCCAGCAGTTTATCGGGGGGGGGCGAAAGGGTTGGCGAGCAGTACTTC; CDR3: CASSLSGGGERVGEQYF
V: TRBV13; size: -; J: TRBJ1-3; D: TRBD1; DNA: TGTGCCAGCAGCTGGAGATTGACAGGGGCGCCAGGAAACACCATATATTTT; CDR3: CASSWRLTGAPGNTIYF
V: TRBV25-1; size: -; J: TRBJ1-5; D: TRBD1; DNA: TGTGCCAGCAGTGTCCAGGGGGATATTGAAGGCAATCAGCCCCAGCATTTT; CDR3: CASSVQGDIEGNQPQHF
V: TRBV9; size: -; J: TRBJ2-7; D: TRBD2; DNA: TGTGCCAGCAGCGGAGGGCGGGGGGCCTACGAGCAGTACTTC; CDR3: CASSGGRGAYEQYF
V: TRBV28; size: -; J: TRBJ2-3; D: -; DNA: TGTGCCAGCAGTACCGGGTCTACTAGCACAGATACGCAGTATTTT; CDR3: CASSTGSTSTDTQYF
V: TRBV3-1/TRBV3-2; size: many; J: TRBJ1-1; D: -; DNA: TGTGCCAGCAGCCAAGGGTACACCCTGAACACTGAAGCTTTCTTT; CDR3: CASSQGYTLNTEAFF
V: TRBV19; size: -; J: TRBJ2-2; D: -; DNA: TGTGCCAGTAGTATAGGCGGGGGCCTCCCCACCGGGGAGCTGTTTTTT; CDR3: CASSIGGGLPTGELFF
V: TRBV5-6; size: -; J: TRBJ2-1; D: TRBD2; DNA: TGTGCCAGCAGCACTACACTAGCGGGGGGCTTTAGCTCCTACAATGAGCAGTTCTTC; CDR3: CASSTTLAGGFSSYNEQFF
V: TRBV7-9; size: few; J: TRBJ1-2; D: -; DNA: TGTGCCAGCAGCTTAGAACAGGCCACTAACTATGGCTACACCTTC; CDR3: CASSLEQATNYGYTF
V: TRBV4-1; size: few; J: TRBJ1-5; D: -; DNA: TGCGCCAGCAGCCCAGAACTAAGGGGTAGCAATCAGCCCCAGCATTTT; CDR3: CASSPELRGSNQPQHF
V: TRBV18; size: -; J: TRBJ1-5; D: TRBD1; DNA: TGTGCCAGCTCACCCCGCGGGACAGGGACTCAGCCCCAGCATTTT; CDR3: CASSPRGTGTQPQHF
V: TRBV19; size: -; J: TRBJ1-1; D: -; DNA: TGTGCCAGTAGTCCTTTACCCGGGTCCGTAACCTATCGGATGAACACTGAAGCTTTCTTT; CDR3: CASSPLPGSVTYRMNTEAFF
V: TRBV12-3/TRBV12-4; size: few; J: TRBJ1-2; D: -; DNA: TGTGCGAGCCAGGGGAGGGCAGTTGGCTACACCTTC; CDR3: CASQGRAVGYTF
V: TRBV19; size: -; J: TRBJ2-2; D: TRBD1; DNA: TGTGCCAGTAGGACAGGGGGTTGGGGCGGGGAGCTGTTTTTT; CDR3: CASRTGGWGGELFF